This TCR beta chain was captured in a study of PD-L1 blockade in urothelial cancer. The wider study: Males with urothelial cancer arising in the bladder constituted most of the 29 patients. Prior chemotherapy regimens per patient numbered 0 to 3.

CDR3 length: 14 amino acids. Germline loops: CDR1 MGHDK, CDR2 SYGVNS. Between the trimmed V and J ends, which lost 2 bases and 0 bases, there was a span of 8 bases. Produced via immunoSEQ multiplex PCR; TCRdb's table is partial and in-frame only. The data show about 36,000 clones, with roughly 36% seen just once and approximately 9% held by the top ten. The rearrangement joins TRBV25-1 to TRBJ2-7, with D possibly matching TRBD2 (5 bases). This TCR derives from a man aged 55 to 70 with urothelial cancer. The sample consisted of tumor tissue, taken before atezolizumab (anti-PD-L1) treatment. CDR3 sequence: CASSEPGSSYEQYF. For the CDR3, the DNA is TGTGCCAGCAGTGAACCGGGGAGCTCCTACGAGCAGTACTTC.